Presented here are 27 T cell receptor beta chains from one specimen sequenced in a study of blood T cell repertoires in COVID-19. Here immunoSEQ multiplex PCR was the method, and the copy in TCRdb shows in-frame clones only, minus some. This table has 310,000 or so clones, around 90% appearing once. The specimen sequenced was peripheral blood. The receptors were gathered from a woman between 45 and 65 years old who had recovered from COVID-19.

The chain is built from TRBV7-2 and TRBJ1-1, with 7 bases fitting TRBD1. V lost 5 bases to trimming and J lost 3 bases; unmatched junction nucleotides: 6. The length of the CDR3 is 14 residues. Germline V gene data show CDR1 as SGHTA and CDR2 as FQGNSA. The CDR3 loop reads CASSPDRVYTEAFF. The CDR3 bases are TGTGCCAGCAGCCCTGACAGGGTTTACACTGAAGCTTTCTTT.

This chain connects TRBV18 to TRBJ2-7; TRBD1 matches at 7 bases. Trimming cost V 6 bases and J 1 base; bases outside gene matches: 9. Per germline, CDR1 KGHSH and CDR2 LQKENI. The CDR3 totals 15 residues. The CDR3 region has the DNA TGTGCCAGCTCTCCCCGACAGGGATGGTCCTACGAGCAGTACTTC. Amino acid sequence: CASSPRQGWSYEQYF.

The rearrangement joins TRBV19 to TRBJ2-1; 13 nucleotides agree with TRBD2. This CDR3 is 17 amino acids long. J lost 6 bases, V lost 2 bases, and 7 bases had no gene match. Germline V CDR1 and CDR2: LNHDA, SQIVND (reference sequence). This CDR3 is CASSIWLGTSGVNEQFF. The CDR3 nucleotides are TGTGCCAGTAGTATATGGCTCGGGACTAGCGGGGTCAATGAGCAGTTCTTC.

The V gene is TRBV2, the J gene TRBJ1-6; no firm D call. Germline V lookup: CDR1 SNHLY, CDR2 FYNNEI. V was trimmed by 4 bases and J by 4 bases, leaving 17 bases between them. This CDR3 contains 17 residues. This CDR3 reads CASSGVLGPTYNSPLHF. Here the CDR3 DNA reads TGTGCCAGCAGTGGGGTACTGGGCCCCACGTATAATTCACCCCTCCACTTT.

The chain combines TRBV6-1 with TRBJ2-1; possibly TRBD1 for D (5 bases). Trimming shortened V by 2 bases and J by 6 bases, and 14 bases separated the two germline ends. The germline V gene has CDR1 MNHNS and CDR2 SASEGT. The CDR3 has 15 residues. The CDR3 coding sequence is TGTGCCAGCAGTGAATTTGGCCAGCAGGGCAATGAGCAGTTCTTC. Amino acids: CASSEFGQQGNEQFF.

The gene calls are TRBV7-6 and TRBJ1-1; a possible D gene is TRBD1 (5 bases). CDR3 length: 18 amino acids. CDR1 is SGHVS and CDR2 is FNYEAQ in the germline V gene. The ends were cut back, 0 bases at V and 0 bases at J, with 17 bases in the middle. The DNA for the CDR3 is TGTGCCAGCAGCTTAGCCTCCTGGCAGGGCTACATGAACACTGAAGCTTTCTTT. This codes for CASSLASWQGYMNTEAFF.

This chain joins TRBV5-1 and TRBJ1-5; a weak D match, TRBD1 (5 bases). Deletions cut 7 bases from V and 2 bases from J, with 13 bases between. Germline lookup yields CDR1 SGHRS and CDR2 YFSETQ. This CDR3 is 14 amino acids long. CDR3 loop: CASRGEGRNQPQHF. DNA of the CDR3: TGCGCCAGCCGAGGGGAGGGCCGCAATCAGCCCCAGCATTTT.

The CDR3 region is CASSVGTRVEQFF. DNA for the CDR3: TGTGCCAGCAGCGTAGGGACTAGAGTTGAGCAGTTCTTC. The V gene is TRBV9, the J gene TRBJ2-1, with TRBD2 identical over 7 bases. Germline values: CDR1 SGDLS, CDR2 YYNGEE. The V gene end was trimmed by 0 bases and the J gene end by 9 bases; junction bases not matched to a gene: 3. CDR3 size: 13 residues.

The chain is built from TRBV28 and TRBJ2-2; 9 nucleotides agree with TRBD2. CDR3 length: 15 amino acids. After removal of 11 bases from V and 5 bases from J, the junction contained 12 bases not matched to a gene. CDR1 MDHEN and CDR2 SYDVKM come from the germline V gene. CDR3 nucleotides: TGTGCCGGAAGAGGGGCTAGCGGGATAACCGGGGAGCTGTTTTTT. Translated, it gives CAGRGASGITGELFF.

The J gene is TRBJ1-2, the V gene TRBV7-9; D is uncertain. Per germline, CDR1 SEHNR and CDR2 FQNEAQ (reference sequence). V was shortened by 1 base and J by 4 bases, with 16 bases between the two germline ends. CDR3 length equals 16 residues. The CDR3 protein is CASSLVLQAPSYGYTF. Here the CDR3 DNA reads TGTGCCAGCAGCTTAGTGCTCCAGGCTCCCTCCTATGGCTACACCTTC.

This chain links TRBV7-2 with TRBJ1-1; a possible D gene is TRBD1 (6 bases). The length of the CDR3 is 13 residues. V was cut by 4 bases and J by 4 bases, with 10 bases left in between. The germline gives CDR1 SGHTA, CDR2 FQGNSA. DNA of the CDR3: TGTGCCAGCAGCTCTGGGACACTCACTGAAGCTTTCTTT. Translation gives CASSSGTLTEAFF. Variable domain in full (rest from reference TRBV7-2 and TRBJ1-1): GAGVSQSPSNKVTEKGKDVELRCDPISGHTALYWYRQSLGQGLEFLIYFQGNSAPDKSGLPSDRFSAERTGGSVSTLTIQRTQQEDSAVYLCASSSGTLTEAFFGQGTRLTVV.

V is TRBV5-5 and J is TRBJ2-6; no firm D call. The CDR3 spans 14 residues. Germline V CDR1 and CDR2: SGHKS, YYEKEE (reference sequence). The ends were cut back, 0 bases at V and 2 bases at J, with 3 bases in the middle. The CDR3 spells CASSLAAGANVLTF. Here the CDR3 DNA reads TGTGCCAGCAGCTTGGCAGCTGGGGCCAACGTCCTGACTTTC.

V gene TRBV19 combines with J gene TRBJ1-2; 10 nucleotides align to TRBD1. Germline V gene data show CDR1 as LNHDA and CDR2 as SQIVND (reference sequence). The CDR3 sequence is 15 residues long. V trimming: 4 bases; J trimming: 5 bases; junction bases outside the gene matches: 7. The CDR3 DNA sequence: TGTGCCAGTAGTAGTGGGACAGGGGACTTATATGGCTACACCTTC. It codes for CASSSGTGDLYGYTF.

Concerning this clone: At one of its ends the junction is not consistent with the germline gene, which may arise from a read error. V is TRBV4-2 and J is TRBJ2-7; 9 bases line up with TRBD2. Germline V CDR1 and CDR2: LGHNA, YNFKEQ. This CDR3 region has 17 residues. The CDR3 sequence is CASSQAPRGRGSDEQYF. CDR3 bases: TGTGCCAGCAGCCAAGCTCCACGCGGGAGGGGCTCCGACGAGCAGTACTTC.

The chain carries TRBV24-1 and TRBJ1-5; D possibly corresponds to TRBD1 (5 bases). Between the trimmed V and J ends, which lost 1 base and 0 bases, there was a span of 21 bases. The CDR3 consists of 20 residues. Germline V lookup: CDR1 KGHDR, CDR2 SFDVKD. This chain's CDR3 is CATSDFPEKGCFYSNQPQHF. The CDR3 coding sequence is TGTGCCACCAGTGATTTTCCCGAAAAGGGGTGCTTTTATAGCAATCAGCCCCAGCATTTT.

This sequence joins TRBV5-4 and TRBJ2-7; D is unresolved. Trimming took off 1 base at V and 3 bases at J, with 8 bases between the two ends. The CDR3 sequence is 13 residues long. Germline loops: CDR1 SGHNT, CDR2 YYREEE (reference sequence). The chain's CDR3 is CASSLPRLYEQYF. The CDR3 region has the DNA TGTGCCAGCAGCTTGCCCAGGCTCTACGAGCAGTACTTC.

This sequence joins TRBV6-5 and TRBJ1-2; possibly TRBD1 for D (6 bases). Germline V gives CDR1 MNHEY, CDR2 SVGAGI. The CDR3 sequence is 14 residues long. V was shortened by 2 bases and J by 4 bases, with 11 bases between the two germline ends. The CDR3 DNA sequence: TGTGCCAGCAGTTACGTCAGGGGTAGCTATGGCTACACCTTC. It codes for CASSYVRGSYGYTF.

The gene calls are TRBV10-3 and TRBJ2-3; the D gene is possibly TRBD2 (5 bases). The CDR3 runs to 15 residues. Trimming stripped 4 bases from V and 0 bases from J, with 11 bases between. Germline CDR1 reads ENHRY; CDR2 reads SYGVKD. This chain's CDR3 is CAISGTRMSTDTQYF. CDR3 coding DNA: TGTGCCATCAGTGGCACTAGGATGAGCACAGATACGCAGTATTTT.

The genes are TRBV4-1 and TRBJ2-1; possible D gene TRBD1, 5 bases. Germline-derived CDR1 and CDR2 are MGHRA and YSYEKL. V lost 0 bases to trimming and J lost 3 bases, with 12 bases between them. This CDR3 is 16 amino acids long. CDR3 protein: CASSQDGPGNYNEQFF. As DNA, the CDR3 is TGCGCCAGCAGCCAAGATGGGCCAGGGAACTACAATGAGCAGTTCTTC.

V usage is TRBV6-5 and J usage is TRBJ2-1; TRBD2 agrees at 7 bases. Trimming cost V 7 bases and J 8 bases; bases outside gene matches: 8. Per germline, CDR1 MNHEY and CDR2 SVGAGI. CDR3 length: 13 amino acids. The CDR3 protein is CASKGGSYHEQFF. The DNA of the CDR3 is TGTGCCAGCAAGGGCGGGAGTTACCATGAGCAGTTCTTC.

Points on this clone: The same CDR3 is also encoded by other DNA sequences in this sample. The V gene is TRBV5-1, the J gene TRBJ2-5; TRBD2 aligns across 9 bases. The V segment lost 2 bases and the J segment 4 bases; nucleotides outside the gene matches: 0. The CDR3 extends over 13 amino acids. Germline loops: CDR1 SGHRS, CDR2 YFSETQ. The CDR3 protein is CASSLAGGETQYF. The CDR3 DNA follows: TGCGCCAGCAGCTTAGCGGGGGGAGAGACCCAGTACTTC.

The J gene is TRBJ2-1, the V gene TRBV11-3; 7 nucleotides align to TRBD1. The germline V gene has CDR1 SGHNT and CDR2 YENEEA. The CDR3 extends over 15 amino acids. V lost 5 bases, J lost 6 bases, and 10 bases stayed unmatched. The DNA of the CDR3 is TGTGCCAGCAGCAACTGGGACAGCCGGGTCAATGAGCAGTTCTTC. It translates to CASSNWDSRVNEQFF.

The rearrangement uses TRBV30 and TRBJ2-3, with 8 bases lining up with TRBD2. Trimming removed 0 bases from V and 3 bases from J; junction bases left unmatched: 5. The CDR3 spans 15 residues. Per germline, CDR1 GTSNPN and CDR2 SVGIG (reference sequence). CDR3 amino acids: CAWSVGRGATDTQYF. In DNA, the CDR3 is TGTGCCTGGAGTGTGGGGCGGGGGGCAACAGATACGCAGTATTTT.

V is TRBV30 and J is TRBJ1-1; D not resolved. Germline V lookup: CDR1 GTSNPN, CDR2 SVGIG (reference sequence). Trimming left V 1 base short and J 0 bases short, with 6 bases between. This CDR3 has 13 residues. For the CDR3, the DNA is TGTGCCTGGAGTGGAGACATGAACACTGAAGCTTTCTTT. It yields the protein CAWSGDMNTEAFF.

The chain couples TRBV24-1 to TRBJ2-1; 12 bases align to TRBD2. This CDR3 spans 15 amino acids. V lost 6 bases and J lost 8; bases outside the gene matches: 7. Germline V gene lookup returns CDR1 KGHDR and CDR2 SFDVKD. The CDR3 here is CATSHTSGGRDEQFF. In DNA form, the CDR3 reads TGTGCCACCAGTCACACTAGCGGGGGGAGGGATGAGCAGTTCTTC.

The chain employs TRBV11-2 and TRBJ2-1; 7 bases align to TRBD2. The trim removed 2 bases at V and 9 bases at J, leaving 13 bases unmatched. CDR3 length equals 16 residues. Germline CDR1 and CDR2: SGHAT and FQNNGV. This CDR3 reads CASSLRAASGLGEQFF. The CDR3 nucleotides read TGTGCCAGCAGCTTACGGGCGGCTAGCGGTCTGGGTGAGCAGTTCTTC.

The chain has TRBV4-3 and TRBJ1-5; D possibly corresponds to TRBD1 (5 bases). This CDR3 is built from 17 residues. The V gene lost 0 bases and the J gene lost 6 bases, with 18 bases spanning the gap. The germline gives CDR1 LGHNA, CDR2 YSLEER. The CDR3 coding sequence is TGCGCCAGCAGCCAAGAGACGGGGACTGACCCGAGTCAGCCCCAGCATTTT. Protein product: CASSQETGTDPSQPQHF.